This T cell receptor beta chain appears in the sequencing data of a study of blood T cells in healthy people across ages. A second PCR of roughly 7 to 11 cycles used a sample-barcoded 5' primer and a J-beta primer mix. TCRdb independently ran MiXCR on the 5' RACE reads; one entry per CDR3 protein. Here the sample spans around 990,000 distinct CDR3 sequences, 20% to 25% being singletons. A word on this clonotype: Its matching antigen is unknown.

Whole-study findings and limits: Long-lived and aged donors differed, with more naive CD4+ cells and higher diversity in the long-lived.

Trimming removed 0 bases from V and 3 bases from J, with 6 bases in between. Germline-derived CDR1 and CDR2 are SGDLS and YYNGEE. The CDR3 totals 14 residues. Every sample yielded at least 6.5 million isolated PBMCs. At least 5.5 micrograms of total RNA were extracted per sample. In addition, the sample was reused for a study of T cells of mothers and their children. In that study: Each child gave about 3 million TCR beta CDR3 reads (each mother, over 8.5 million).

Input material: blood. The receptor's source is a girl aged 2-15 years in good health. The chain links TRBV9 to TRBJ1-4; D possibly corresponds to TRBD1 (5 bases). DNA for the CDR3: TGTGCCAGCAGCGTAGAGGGGCCTAATGAAAAACTGTTTTTT. Its protein product is CASSVEGPNEKLFF.